A few counts support the clone carrying this TCR beta chain. As yet, its antigen is unknown. Time point meaning: newly diagnosed GD, antithyroid drugs for less than 3 months. RNA from PBMCs was the source of the TCR library. These data belong to a study of regulatory T cells in long-lasting Graves disease. Overall study results and limits: There were preferences for TRBV28, TRBJ1-2 and TRBJ2-5 in persistent disease.

Germline V gene lookup returns CDR1 SGDLS and CDR2 YYNGEE. V was clipped by 5 bases and J by 4 bases; unmatched bases: 6. The CDR3 extends over 14 amino acids. Relying on iRepertoire HTBI primers and Arm-PCR of CDR3 regions, the team built TCR beta libraries. Each CDR3 protein gets one entry after TCRdb re-called the multiplex PCR reads with MiXCR. The sample yields about 540,000 distinct CDR3 sequences, 13% seen once. These same records also appear under a second study, on T cells in Graves' hyperthyroidism and ophthalmopathy. That study reports: The HTBI primer set served for first-round RT-PCR of the TCR CDR3. A model built on 13 V-J features separated ophthalmopathy from stable hyperthyroidism.

Sequencing used peripheral blood mononuclear cells (PBMCs), obtained at new diagnosis, from a patient treated with antithyroid drugs. The clonotype was recovered from a young man with Graves disease. The genes are TRBV9 and TRBJ1-1; TRBD1 agrees at 9 bases. For the CDR3, the DNA is TGTGCCAGCAGTATCACAGGGGGCGTCACTGAAGCTTTCTTT. Translation gives CASSITGGVTEAFF.